The entry that follows covers one T cell receptor (beta chain) sequence. The authors sequenced patients whose flow cytometry had shown CD8+CD57+ cell expansion. Among the patients, all had severe acquired aplastic anemia. The germline gives CDR1 LNHDA, CDR2 SQIVND (reference sequence). This CDR3 region has 12 residues. Trimming cost V 2 bases and J 1 base, with 2 bases left between them. Genomic DNA was employed as the template in profiling TCR beta VDJ and CDR3. TCRdb passed the reads through MiXCR, listing each CDR3 protein once. The table lists 150,000 to 200,000 distinct CDR3 sequences, 71% of them singletons. This entry is derived from a study of CD8+CD57+ T cells in acquired aplastic anemia.

Sequencing was carried out using sorted CD4+, CD8+, or CD8+CD57+ T cells (not recorded which) from PBMCs. The V gene is TRBV19, the J gene TRBJ1-1; unclear D gene. The clonotype originates from a human donor with aplastic anemia. The CDR3 region is CASSISNTEAFF. The CDR3, as DNA: TGTGCCAGTAGTATATCGAACACTGAAGCTTTCTTT.